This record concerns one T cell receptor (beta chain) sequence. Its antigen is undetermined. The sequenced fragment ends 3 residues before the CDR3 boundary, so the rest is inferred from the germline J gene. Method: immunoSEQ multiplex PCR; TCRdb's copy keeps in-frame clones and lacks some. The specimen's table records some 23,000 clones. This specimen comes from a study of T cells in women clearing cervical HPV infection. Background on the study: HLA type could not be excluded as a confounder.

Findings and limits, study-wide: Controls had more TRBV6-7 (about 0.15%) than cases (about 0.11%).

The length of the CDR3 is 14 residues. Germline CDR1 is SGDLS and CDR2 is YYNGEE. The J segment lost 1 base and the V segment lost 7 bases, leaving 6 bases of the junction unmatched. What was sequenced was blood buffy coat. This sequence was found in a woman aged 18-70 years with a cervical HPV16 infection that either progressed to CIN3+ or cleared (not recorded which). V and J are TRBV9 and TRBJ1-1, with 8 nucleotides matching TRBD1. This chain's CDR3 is CASEGGTGNTEAFF. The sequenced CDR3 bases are TGTGCCAGCGAGGGTGGGACAGGGAACACTGAA.